This entry lists 2 T cell receptor beta chains sequenced from one sample in a study of graft-versus-host responses after intestinal transplantation. These receptors have no known antigen. The repertoire was sequenced with immunoSEQ multiplex PCR; TCRdb's copy has only in-frame clones and lacks some. The data show approximately 97,000 clones, 90% to 95% seen once. The sample here was unstimulated CD4+ T cells sorted from spleen or lymph node cells, taken before transplant. The receptors were sampled from a human donor who was the organ donor for an intestinal transplant.

The V call is TRBV6-5, the J call TRBJ1-1; D unclear. The CDR3 runs to 14 residues. Germline V gene data show CDR1 as MNHEY and CDR2 as SVGAGI. Between the trimmed V and J ends, which lost 1 base and 4 bases, there was a span of 10 bases. The CDR3 DNA is TGTGCCAGCAGTTACTTGGCGGCTAGCACTGAAGCTTTCTTT. Residues: CASSYLAASTEAFF.

V is TRBV9 and J is TRBJ2-7, with a weak D call TRBD2 (5 bases). The CDR3 runs 14 residues. CDR1 is SGDLS, CDR2 YYNGEE, per germline. V was clipped by 4 bases and J by 5 bases, with 16 bases between them. CDR3 loop: CASSPHTGSDEQYF. The DNA for the CDR3 is TGTGCCAGCAGCCCCCACACGGGGAGTGACGAGCAGTACTTC.